This TCR beta chain is from a study of shared clonotypes between healthy human individuals. CDR3 length: 12 residues. V dropped 7 bases and J dropped 0 bases, with 8 bases sitting between them. CDR1 is SGHRS and CDR2 is YFSETQ in the germline V gene. As concerns this clone: Its matching antigen is unknown.

Whole-study findings and limits: In several donors, around 5.5% of naive CD4 clonotypes appeared in common.

In replicate PCRs of sorted subsets, roughly 200 ng DNA, about 30,000 T cell genomes, was used. The table came from immunoSEQ multiplex PCR; TCRdb's copy has only in-frame clones and leaves some out. This table holds 2,500,000 or so clones, approximately 92% found once. The receptor was isolated from a man between 18 and 35 years old in good health. Sequencing used naive CD4+ T cells sorted from blood. Documented subset: CD45RA+ positively selected. V is TRBV5-1 and J is TRBJ2-7; D possibly corresponds to TRBD1 (5 bases). The CDR3 loop reads CASGQGSYEQYF. CDR3 bases: TGCGCCAGCGGCCAGGGCTCCTACGAGCAGTACTTC.